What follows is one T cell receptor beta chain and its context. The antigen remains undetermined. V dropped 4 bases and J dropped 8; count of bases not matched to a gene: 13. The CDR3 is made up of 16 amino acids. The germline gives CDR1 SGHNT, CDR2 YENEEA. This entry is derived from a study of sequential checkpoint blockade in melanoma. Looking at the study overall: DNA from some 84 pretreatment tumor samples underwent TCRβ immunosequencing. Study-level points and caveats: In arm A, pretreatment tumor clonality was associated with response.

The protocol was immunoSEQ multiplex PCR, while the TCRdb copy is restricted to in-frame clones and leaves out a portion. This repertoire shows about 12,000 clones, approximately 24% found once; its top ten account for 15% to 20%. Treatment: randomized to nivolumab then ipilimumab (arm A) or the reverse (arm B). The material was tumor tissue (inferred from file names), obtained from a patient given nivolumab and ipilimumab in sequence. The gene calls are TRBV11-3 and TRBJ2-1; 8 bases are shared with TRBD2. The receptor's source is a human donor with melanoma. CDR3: CASSSGSGARRHEQFF. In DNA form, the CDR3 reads TGTGCCAGCAGCTCGGGTAGCGGGGCCAGGAGGCATGAGCAGTTCTTC.